This section outlines one T cell receptor (beta chain) sequence together with its context. CDR1 and CDR2 from the germline V gene are SGHTA and FQGNSA. Between the trimmed V and J ends, which lost 1 base and 5 bases, there was a span of 9 bases. This CDR3 comprises 14 residues. This sample was taken from a study of blood T cell repertoires in COVID-19. Looking at the study overall: Acute-phase and convalescent COVID-19 samples originated in the United States, Italy and Spain. In each case, the material was cDNA or gDNA derived from T cells, B-cell-depleted T cells, or PBMCs.

Per the original methods: Reference gene primer amplification yielded estimated nucleated cell counts. The protocol was immunoSEQ multiplex PCR, while the TCRdb copy is restricted to in-frame clones and leaves out a portion. V and J calls plus clone size are reproduced from that table; the DNA served to infer D and trimming. The table includes roughly 110,000 clones, about nine tenths detected once. This chain links TRBV7-2 with TRBJ2-1; D might be TRBD2 (6 bases). Sequenced input: peripheral blood. The TCR originated in a woman aged 50 to 60 with acute or convalescent COVID-19. In DNA form, the CDR3 reads TGTGCCAGCAGCTTAGGATGGGGGGACAATGAGCAGTTCTTC. Its protein product is CASSLGWGDNEQFF.